The 10 T cell receptor beta chains below all came from one sample that was sequenced in a study of blood T cell repertoires in COVID-19 (dated by TCRdb to between 2020 and 2021). The library was generated by the immunoSEQ multiplex PCR assay. The table was pulled from immuneACCESS by TCRdb, which kept in-frame rearrangements only. Such tables lose some clones; where checked, under half of the loss comes from unresolved V genes, and the rest has no known cause. The sample data list about 180,000 clones, and about 86% of these were observed just once. Together, the top ten hold roughly 8.7% of the sample. The material sequenced was peripheral blood. The receptors originated from a man aged 45-60 years with active or convalescent COVID-19.

The V and J genes are TRBV28 and TRBJ2-1; TRBD1 matches at 7 bases. CDR1 is MDHEN, CDR2 SYDVKM, per germline. J was trimmed by 4 bases and V by 3 bases; bases with no gene match: 3. The CDR3 is made up of 14 amino acids. CDR3 region: CASSFGDRYNEQFF. For the CDR3, the DNA is TGTGCCAGCAGTTTTGGGGACAGATACAATGAGCAGTTCTTC. The complete variable domain, with remaining parts taken from reference TRBV28 and TRBJ2-1, reads DVKVTQSSRYLVKRTGEKVFLECVQDMDHENMFWYRQDPGLGLRLIYFSYDVKMKEKGDIPEGYSVSREKKERFSLILESASTNQTSMYLCASSFGDRYNEQFFGPGTRLTVL.

The genes are TRBV9 and TRBJ1-5, with TRBD1 matching 8 bases. Germline V gene data show CDR1 as SGDLS and CDR2 as YYNGEE. The CDR3 spans 14 residues. Germline trimming cut 4 bases from V and 7 bases from J; bases unmatched to any gene: 7. The DNA for the CDR3 is TGTGCCAGCAGCCGAGGGACAGGAGGACAGCCCCAGCATTTT. It specifies CASSRGTGGQPQHF.

V gene TRBV18 combines with J gene TRBJ1-1; D possibly corresponds to TRBD1 (6 bases). V lost 4 bases and J 5 bases, leaving 14 bases between the germline ends. Germline-derived CDR1 and CDR2 are KGHSH and LQKENI. The CDR3 sequence is 14 residues long. CDR3 sequence: CASSRDTRTTEAFF. In nucleotides, the CDR3 is TGTGCCAGCTCACGGGACACCCGAACGACTGAAGCTTTCTTT.

This clone was counted once. This chain uses TRBV28 with TRBJ1-6, with unresolved D. The CDR3 is 17 residues long. Germline assignment: CDR1 MDHEN and CDR2 SYDVKM. The ends were cut back, 3 bases at V and 0 bases at J, with 12 bases in the middle. The CDR3 bases are TGTGCCAGCAGTTTTTTGGGCAGCAGCTCCTATAATTCACCCCTCCACTTT. Its protein product is CASSFLGSSSYNSPLHF. Full variable domain (rest looked up from reference TRBV28 and TRBJ1-6): DVKVTQSSRYLVKRTGEKVFLECVQDMDHENMFWYRQDPGLGLRLIYFSYDVKMKEKGDIPEGYSVSREKKERFSLILESASTNQTSMYLCASSFLGSSSYNSPLHFGNGTRLTVT.

The rearrangement links TRBV18 to TRBJ1-1; weak D call: TRBD1 (6 bases). This CDR3 contains 16 residues. Germline V gene data show CDR1 as KGHSH and CDR2 as LQKENI. Trimming removed 8 bases from V and 0 bases from J, with 19 bases in between. The CDR3 nucleotides are TGTGCCAGCAAAAAAGGGGGGGGCACCATGAACACTGAAGCTTTCTTT. Its protein product is CASKKGGGTMNTEAFF.

This clone has just a few counts. The V and J genes are TRBV3-1 (or the pseudogene TRBV3-2) and TRBJ2-1; 8 positions match TRBD2. The CDR3 runs 12 residues. The V gene end was trimmed by 10 bases and the J gene end by 8 bases; junction bases not matched to a gene: 7. The germline gives CDR1 LGHDT, CDR2 YNNKEL (reference sequence). The CDR3 coding sequence is TGTGCCACCCGGGGGGGGGATTATGAGCAGTTCTTC. This translates into CATRGGDYEQFF.

CDR3 protein: CASSPRTFPDTQYF. The CDR3 DNA is TGTGCCAGCAGCCCACGGACTTTCCCAGATACGCAGTATTTT. J is TRBJ2-3 and V is TRBV21-1; the table gives TRBD2 as D, unverified against the DNA. TRBV21-1 is assigned pseudogene status. The CDR3 has 14 residues.

The chain recombines TRBV9 with TRBJ2-7; D call uncertain. V was trimmed by 0 bases and J by 7 bases, leaving 11 bases between them. CDR1 and CDR2 from the germline V gene are SGDLS and YYNGEE. CDR3 length: 13 residues. CDR3: CASSVDPGREQYF. Here the CDR3 DNA reads TGTGCCAGCAGCGTAGACCCTGGCAGGGAGCAGTACTTC. Supplemented by reference TRBV9 and TRBJ2-7, the full variable domain reads DSGVTQTPKHLITATGQRVTLRCSPRSGDLSVYWYQQSLDQGLQFLIQYYNGEERAKGNILERFSAQQFPDLHSELNLSSLELGDSALYFCASSVDPGREQYFGPGTRLTVT.

The genes are TRBV6-5 and TRBJ1-5; D possibly corresponds to TRBD1 (5 bases). Trimming took 0 bases from V and 7 from J, leaving 13 bases between them. The germline V gene has CDR1 MNHEY and CDR2 SVGAGI. The CDR3 consists of 15 residues. The CDR3 spells CASSYSGGALQPQHF. The CDR3 region has the DNA TGTGCCAGCAGTTACTCGGGTGGGGCTTTGCAGCCCCAGCATTTT.

The rearrangement links TRBV28 to TRBJ2-5; 11 bases line up with TRBD1. Germline V lookup: CDR1 MDHEN, CDR2 SYDVKM. The CDR3 sequence is 14 residues long. Trimming cost V 8 bases and J 6 bases; bases outside gene matches: 8. CDR3: CASGRTGGEKTQYF. The CDR3 bases are TGTGCCAGCGGAAGGACAGGGGGCGAAAAGACCCAGTACTTC.